Sequencing of this TCR beta chain was carried out in a study of human CD8 memory T cell subsets. Study outcomes and limitations: Stem-like memory and precursor exhausted T cells, unlike effector memory cells, were similarly highly diverse.

Comments on this clonotype: Its antigen remains unidentified.

Libraries targeted TCR beta using 5' RACE with UMIs. Following a re-call of the 5' RACE reads, TCRdb has one entry per CDR3 protein and lacks DNA. The sample totals about 10,000 distinct CDR3 sequences. Among CD8+ T cells, TPEX were CCR7+ PD-1+ TIGIT+ early memory cells with exhausted-like traits. Total CD8+ T cells were enriched by a separation that was negative and magnetic. CDR1 LNHDA and CDR2 SQIVND come from the germline V gene (reference sequence). The CDR3 contains 12 residues. The sequenced sample was CD8+ T cells from PBMCs. The chain uses TRBV19 and TRBJ2-7. This receptor was identified in a human donor in good health. The CDR3 loop reads CASSAVYYEQYF.